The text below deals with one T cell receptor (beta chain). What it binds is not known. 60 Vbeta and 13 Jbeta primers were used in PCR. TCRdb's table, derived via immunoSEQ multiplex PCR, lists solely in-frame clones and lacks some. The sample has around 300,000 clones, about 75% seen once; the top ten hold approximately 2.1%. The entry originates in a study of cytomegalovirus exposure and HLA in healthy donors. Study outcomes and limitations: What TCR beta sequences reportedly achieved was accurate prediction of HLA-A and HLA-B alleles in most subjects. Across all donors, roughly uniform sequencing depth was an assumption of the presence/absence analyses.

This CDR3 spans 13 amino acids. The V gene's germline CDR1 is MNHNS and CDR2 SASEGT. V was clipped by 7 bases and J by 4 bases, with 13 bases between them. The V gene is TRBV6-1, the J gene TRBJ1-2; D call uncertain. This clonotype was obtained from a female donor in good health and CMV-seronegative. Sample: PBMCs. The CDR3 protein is CASKSGQSYGYTF. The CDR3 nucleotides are TGTGCCAGCAAAAGCGGGCAGAGCTATGGCTACACCTTC.